This T cell receptor (beta chain) was observed in a study of T cells in women clearing cervical HPV infection. V lost 0 bases to trimming and J lost 2 bases, with 13 bases between them. CDR3 size: 16 residues. CDR1 and CDR2 (germline): DFQATT, SNEGSKA (reference sequence). The assay was immunoSEQ multiplex PCR, and TCRdb's table has in-frame clones only and misses some. The sample table includes about 30,000 clones. Turning to this clone: The sequenced fragment ends 3 residues before the CDR3 boundary, so the rest is inferred from the germline J gene.

This chain links TRBV20-1 with TRBJ2-2; weak D call: TRBD1 (5 bases). The sample comprised blood buffy coat. This TCR came from a woman between 18 and 70 years old with a cervical HPV16 infection that either progressed to CIN3+ or cleared (not recorded which). CDR3 amino acids: CSARDKGEGNTGELFF. Partial CDR3 DNA: TGCAGTGCTAGAGACAAAGGGGAAGGAAACACCGGGGAG.